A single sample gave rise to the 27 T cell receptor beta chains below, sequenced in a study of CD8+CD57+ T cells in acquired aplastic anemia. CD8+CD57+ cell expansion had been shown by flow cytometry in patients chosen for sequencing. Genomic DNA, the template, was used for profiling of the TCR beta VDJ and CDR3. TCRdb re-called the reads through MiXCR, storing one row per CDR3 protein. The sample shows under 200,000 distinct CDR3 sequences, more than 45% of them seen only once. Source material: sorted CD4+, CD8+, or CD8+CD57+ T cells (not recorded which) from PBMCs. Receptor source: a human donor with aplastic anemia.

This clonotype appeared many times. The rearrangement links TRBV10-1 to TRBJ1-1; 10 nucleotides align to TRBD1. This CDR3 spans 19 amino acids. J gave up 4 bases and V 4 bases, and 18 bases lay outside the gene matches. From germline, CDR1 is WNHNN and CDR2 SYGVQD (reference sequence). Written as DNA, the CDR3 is TGCGCCAGCAGTGTAGTAACCGGGACAGGGGTGGATTGCGGCACTGAAGCTTTCTTT. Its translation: CASSVVTGTGVDCGTEAFF.

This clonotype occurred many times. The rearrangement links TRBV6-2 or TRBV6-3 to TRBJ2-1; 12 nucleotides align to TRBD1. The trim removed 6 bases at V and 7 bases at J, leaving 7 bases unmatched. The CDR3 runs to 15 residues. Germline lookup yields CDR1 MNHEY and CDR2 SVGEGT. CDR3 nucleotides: TGTGCCAGCAGCGCGGGACAGGGGGCATGGAATGAGCAGTTCTTC. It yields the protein CASSAGQGAWNEQFF.

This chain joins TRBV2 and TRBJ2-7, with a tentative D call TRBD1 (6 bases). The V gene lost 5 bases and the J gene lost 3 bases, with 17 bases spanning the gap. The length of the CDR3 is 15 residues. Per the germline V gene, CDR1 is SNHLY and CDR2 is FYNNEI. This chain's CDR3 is CASSSGQLGLYEQYF. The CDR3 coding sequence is TGTGCCAGCAGTTCGGGACAACTAGGTCTCTACGAGCAGTACTTC.

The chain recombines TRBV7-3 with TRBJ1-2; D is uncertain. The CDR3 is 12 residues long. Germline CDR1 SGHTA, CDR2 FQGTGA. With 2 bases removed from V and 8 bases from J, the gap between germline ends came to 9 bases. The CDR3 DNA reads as TGTGCCAGCAGCTTAGCGAACAGAGGCTACACCTTC. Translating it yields CASSLANRGYTF.

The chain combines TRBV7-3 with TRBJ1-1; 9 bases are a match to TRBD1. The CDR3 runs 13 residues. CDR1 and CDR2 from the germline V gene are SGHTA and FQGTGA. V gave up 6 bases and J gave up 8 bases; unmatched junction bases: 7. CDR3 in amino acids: CASRRDRVMEAFF. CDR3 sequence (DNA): TGTGCCAGCAGGCGGGACAGGGTGATGGAAGCTTTCTTT.

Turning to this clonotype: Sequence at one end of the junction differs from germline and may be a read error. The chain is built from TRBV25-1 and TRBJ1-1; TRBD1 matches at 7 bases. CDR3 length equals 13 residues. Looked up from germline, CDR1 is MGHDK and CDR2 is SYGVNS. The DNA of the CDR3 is TGTGCCAGCAGTGAAGATTCAACAGGGGCCAACGCCTTT. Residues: CASSEDSTGANAF. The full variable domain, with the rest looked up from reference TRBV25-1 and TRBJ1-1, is EADIYQTPRYLVIGTGKKITLECSQTMGHDKMYWYQQDPGMELHLIHYSYGVNSTEKGDLSSESTVSRIRTEHFPLTLESARPSHTSQYLCASSEDSTGANAFGQGTRLTVV.

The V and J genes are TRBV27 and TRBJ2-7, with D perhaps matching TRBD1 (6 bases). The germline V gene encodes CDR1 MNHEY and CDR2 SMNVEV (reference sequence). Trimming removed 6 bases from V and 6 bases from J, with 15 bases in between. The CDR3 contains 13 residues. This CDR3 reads CASRPGQQGEQYF. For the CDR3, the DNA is TGTGCCAGCAGGCCTGGACAGCAAGGCGAGCAGTACTTC.

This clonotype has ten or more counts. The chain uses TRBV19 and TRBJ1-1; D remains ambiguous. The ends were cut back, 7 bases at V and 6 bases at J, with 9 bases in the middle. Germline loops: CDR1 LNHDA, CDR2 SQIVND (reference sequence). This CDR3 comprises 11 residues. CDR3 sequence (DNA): TGTGCCAGTATAGATTGGGCTGAAGCTTTCTTT. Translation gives CASIDWAEAFF.

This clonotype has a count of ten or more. CDR3 region: CASNPSGQVGVKLFF. The CDR3 nucleotides are TGTGCCAGTAATCCCTCTGGCCAGGTAGGGGTGAAACTGTTTTTT. This rearrangement joins TRBV19 to TRBJ1-4, with D perhaps matching TRBD1 (5 bases). From germline, CDR1 is LNHDA and CDR2 SQIVND (reference sequence). The CDR3 spans 15 residues. V lost 7 bases and J lost 11, with 23 bases in between.

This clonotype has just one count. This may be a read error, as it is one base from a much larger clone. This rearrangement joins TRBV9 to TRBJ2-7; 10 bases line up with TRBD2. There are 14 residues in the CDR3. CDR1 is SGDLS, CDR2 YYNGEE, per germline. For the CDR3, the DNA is TGTGCCGGCAGCAGCAGCGGGGGGGCCTACGAGCAGTACTTC. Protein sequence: CAGSSSGGAYEQYF.

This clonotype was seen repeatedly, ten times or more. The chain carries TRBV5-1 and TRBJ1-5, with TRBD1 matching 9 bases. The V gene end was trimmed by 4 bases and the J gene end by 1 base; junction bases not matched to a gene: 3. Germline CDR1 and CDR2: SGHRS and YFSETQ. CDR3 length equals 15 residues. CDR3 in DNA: TGCGCCAGCAGCCCCACAGGGGGCAGCAATCAGCCCCAGCATTTT. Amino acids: CASSPTGGSNQPQHF.

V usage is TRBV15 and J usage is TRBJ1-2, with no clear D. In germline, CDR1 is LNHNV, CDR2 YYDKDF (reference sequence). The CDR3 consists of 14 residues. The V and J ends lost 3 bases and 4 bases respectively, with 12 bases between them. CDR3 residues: CATSSPGVLYGYTF. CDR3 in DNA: TGTGCCACCAGCAGCCCCGGGGTCCTCTATGGCTACACCTTC.

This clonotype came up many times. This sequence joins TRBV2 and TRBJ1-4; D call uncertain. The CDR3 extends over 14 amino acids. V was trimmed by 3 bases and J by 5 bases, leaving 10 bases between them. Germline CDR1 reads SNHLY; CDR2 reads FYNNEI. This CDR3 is CASSDRGINEKLFF. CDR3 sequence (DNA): TGTGCCAGCAGTGATCGGGGAATAAATGAAAAACTGTTTTTT.

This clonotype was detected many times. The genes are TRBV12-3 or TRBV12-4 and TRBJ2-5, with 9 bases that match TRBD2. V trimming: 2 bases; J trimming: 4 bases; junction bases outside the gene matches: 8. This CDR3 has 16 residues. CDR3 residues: CASSLQIGSGRETQYF. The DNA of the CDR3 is TGTGCCAGCAGTTTACAGATCGGTAGCGGGAGAGAGACCCAGTACTTC.

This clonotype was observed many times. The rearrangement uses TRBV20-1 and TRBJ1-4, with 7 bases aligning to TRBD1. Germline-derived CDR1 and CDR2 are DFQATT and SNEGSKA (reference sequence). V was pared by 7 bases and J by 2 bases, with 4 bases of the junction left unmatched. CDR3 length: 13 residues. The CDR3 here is CSVTGATNEKLFF. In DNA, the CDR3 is TGCAGTGTTACAGGGGCCACTAATGAAAAACTGTTTTTT.

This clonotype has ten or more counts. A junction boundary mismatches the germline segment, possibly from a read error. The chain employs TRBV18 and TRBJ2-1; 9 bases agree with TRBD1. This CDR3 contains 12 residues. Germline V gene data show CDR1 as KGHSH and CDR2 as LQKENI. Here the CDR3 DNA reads TGTGCCAGCTCCCCACAGGGGGCAGAGCAGTTCTTC. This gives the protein CASSPQGAEQFF.

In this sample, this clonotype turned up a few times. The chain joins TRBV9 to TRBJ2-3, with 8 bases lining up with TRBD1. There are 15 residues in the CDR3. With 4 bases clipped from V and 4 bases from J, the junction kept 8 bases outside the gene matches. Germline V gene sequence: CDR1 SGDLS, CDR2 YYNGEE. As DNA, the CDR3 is TGTGCCAGCAGCCGACAGGGGCTCGGGGCAGATACGCAGTATTTT. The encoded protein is CASSRQGLGADTQYF.

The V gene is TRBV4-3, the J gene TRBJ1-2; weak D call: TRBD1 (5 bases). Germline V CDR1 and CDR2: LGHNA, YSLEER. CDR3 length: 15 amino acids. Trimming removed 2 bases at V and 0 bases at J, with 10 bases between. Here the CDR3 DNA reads TGCGCCAGCAGCCAATTCGGGGGAGCTAACTATGGCTACACCTTC. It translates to CASSQFGGANYGYTF.

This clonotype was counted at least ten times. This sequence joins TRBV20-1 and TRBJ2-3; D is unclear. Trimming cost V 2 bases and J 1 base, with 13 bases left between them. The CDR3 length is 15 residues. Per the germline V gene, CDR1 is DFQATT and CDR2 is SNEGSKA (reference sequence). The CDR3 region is CSARRPGGGTDTQYF. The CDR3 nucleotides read TGCAGTGCTAGAAGGCCGGGTGGGGGCACAGATACGCAGTATTTT.

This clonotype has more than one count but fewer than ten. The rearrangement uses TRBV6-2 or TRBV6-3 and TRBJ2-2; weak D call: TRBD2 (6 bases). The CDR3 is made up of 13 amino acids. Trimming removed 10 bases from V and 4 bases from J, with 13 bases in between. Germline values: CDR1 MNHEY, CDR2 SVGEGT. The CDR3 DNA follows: TGTGCCACCTTGCTCGGGGGCACCGGGGAGCTGTTTTTT. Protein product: CATLLGGTGELFF.

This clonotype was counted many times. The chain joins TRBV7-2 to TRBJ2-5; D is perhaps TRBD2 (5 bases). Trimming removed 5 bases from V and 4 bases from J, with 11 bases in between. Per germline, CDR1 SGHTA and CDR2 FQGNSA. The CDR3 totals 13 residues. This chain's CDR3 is CASSPRTGETQYF. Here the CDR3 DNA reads TGTGCCAGCAGCCCCCGGACTGGAGAGACCCAGTACTTC.

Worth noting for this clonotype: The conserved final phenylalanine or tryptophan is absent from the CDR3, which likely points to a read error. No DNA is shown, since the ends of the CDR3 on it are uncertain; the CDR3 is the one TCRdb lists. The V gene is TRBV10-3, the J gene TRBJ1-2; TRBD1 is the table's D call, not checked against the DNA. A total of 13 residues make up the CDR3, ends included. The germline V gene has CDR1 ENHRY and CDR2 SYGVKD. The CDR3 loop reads CAISRRDVHGHTL.

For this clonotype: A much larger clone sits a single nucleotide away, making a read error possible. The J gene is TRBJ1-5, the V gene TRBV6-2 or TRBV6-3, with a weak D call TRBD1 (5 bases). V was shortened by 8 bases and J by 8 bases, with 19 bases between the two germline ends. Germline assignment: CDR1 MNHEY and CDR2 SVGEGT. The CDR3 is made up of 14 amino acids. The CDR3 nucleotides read TGTGCCAGCGGACCCCCGGGTTCAGGGAAGCCCCAGCATTTT. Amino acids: CASGPPGSGKPQHF.

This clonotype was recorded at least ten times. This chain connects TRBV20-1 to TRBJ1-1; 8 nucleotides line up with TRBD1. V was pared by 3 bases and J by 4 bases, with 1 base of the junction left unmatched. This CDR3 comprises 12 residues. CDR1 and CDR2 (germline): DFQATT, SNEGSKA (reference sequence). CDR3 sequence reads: CSASTGGTEAFF. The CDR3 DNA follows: TGCAGTGCTAGTACAGGGGGCACTGAAGCTTTCTTT.

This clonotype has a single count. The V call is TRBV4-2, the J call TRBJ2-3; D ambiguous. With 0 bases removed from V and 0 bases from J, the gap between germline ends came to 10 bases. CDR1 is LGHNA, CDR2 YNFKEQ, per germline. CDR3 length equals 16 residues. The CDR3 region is CASSQDSAVSTDTQYF. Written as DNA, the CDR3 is TGTGCCAGCAGCCAAGATTCCGCGGTGAGCACAGATACGCAGTATTTT.

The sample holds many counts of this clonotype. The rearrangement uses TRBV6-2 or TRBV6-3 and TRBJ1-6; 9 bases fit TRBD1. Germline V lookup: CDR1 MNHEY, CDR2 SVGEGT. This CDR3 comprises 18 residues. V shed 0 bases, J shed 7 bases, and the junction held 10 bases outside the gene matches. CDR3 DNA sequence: TGTGCCAGCAGTTACTCGCAGACCGGACAGGGGCCGAATTCACCCCTCCACTTT. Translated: CASSYSQTGQGPNSPLHF.

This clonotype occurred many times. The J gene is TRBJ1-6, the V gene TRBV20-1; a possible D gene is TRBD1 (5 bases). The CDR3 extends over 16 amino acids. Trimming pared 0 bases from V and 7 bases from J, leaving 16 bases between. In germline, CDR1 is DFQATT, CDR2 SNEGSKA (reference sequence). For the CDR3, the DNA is TGCAGTGCTAGAGATCGGAAGGGGATGGAGAATTCACCCCTCCACTTT. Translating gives CSARDRKGMENSPLHF.